The present T cell receptor (beta chain) was sequenced within a study of shared clonotypes between healthy human individuals. Points from the study as a whole: Among non-shared clonotypes, generation probabilities were lower than among those shared by all four donors.

The naive CD8 population came from CD45RO-negative cells selected for CCR7, without terminally differentiated effector memory CD45RA+ cells. Profiling relied on immunoSEQ multiplex PCR, and the TCRdb table lists in-frame clones only, not all of them. The table includes about 680,000 clones, 92% detected once. Regarding this clone: Its target is unknown.

What was sequenced was naive CD8+ T cells sorted from blood. The sequence came from a man aged 25-40 years in good health.

CDR3 amino acids: CASSFPGRSYEQYF. Written as DNA, the CDR3 is TGTGCCAGCAGTTTTCCTGGGAGGTCCTACGAGCAGTACTTC. V is TRBV28 and J is TRBJ2-7, with D perhaps TRBD2 (6 bases). The CDR3 runs 14 residues. The V gene's germline CDR1 is MDHEN and CDR2 SYDVKM. With 3 bases removed from V and 1 base from J, the gap between germline ends came to 10 bases.